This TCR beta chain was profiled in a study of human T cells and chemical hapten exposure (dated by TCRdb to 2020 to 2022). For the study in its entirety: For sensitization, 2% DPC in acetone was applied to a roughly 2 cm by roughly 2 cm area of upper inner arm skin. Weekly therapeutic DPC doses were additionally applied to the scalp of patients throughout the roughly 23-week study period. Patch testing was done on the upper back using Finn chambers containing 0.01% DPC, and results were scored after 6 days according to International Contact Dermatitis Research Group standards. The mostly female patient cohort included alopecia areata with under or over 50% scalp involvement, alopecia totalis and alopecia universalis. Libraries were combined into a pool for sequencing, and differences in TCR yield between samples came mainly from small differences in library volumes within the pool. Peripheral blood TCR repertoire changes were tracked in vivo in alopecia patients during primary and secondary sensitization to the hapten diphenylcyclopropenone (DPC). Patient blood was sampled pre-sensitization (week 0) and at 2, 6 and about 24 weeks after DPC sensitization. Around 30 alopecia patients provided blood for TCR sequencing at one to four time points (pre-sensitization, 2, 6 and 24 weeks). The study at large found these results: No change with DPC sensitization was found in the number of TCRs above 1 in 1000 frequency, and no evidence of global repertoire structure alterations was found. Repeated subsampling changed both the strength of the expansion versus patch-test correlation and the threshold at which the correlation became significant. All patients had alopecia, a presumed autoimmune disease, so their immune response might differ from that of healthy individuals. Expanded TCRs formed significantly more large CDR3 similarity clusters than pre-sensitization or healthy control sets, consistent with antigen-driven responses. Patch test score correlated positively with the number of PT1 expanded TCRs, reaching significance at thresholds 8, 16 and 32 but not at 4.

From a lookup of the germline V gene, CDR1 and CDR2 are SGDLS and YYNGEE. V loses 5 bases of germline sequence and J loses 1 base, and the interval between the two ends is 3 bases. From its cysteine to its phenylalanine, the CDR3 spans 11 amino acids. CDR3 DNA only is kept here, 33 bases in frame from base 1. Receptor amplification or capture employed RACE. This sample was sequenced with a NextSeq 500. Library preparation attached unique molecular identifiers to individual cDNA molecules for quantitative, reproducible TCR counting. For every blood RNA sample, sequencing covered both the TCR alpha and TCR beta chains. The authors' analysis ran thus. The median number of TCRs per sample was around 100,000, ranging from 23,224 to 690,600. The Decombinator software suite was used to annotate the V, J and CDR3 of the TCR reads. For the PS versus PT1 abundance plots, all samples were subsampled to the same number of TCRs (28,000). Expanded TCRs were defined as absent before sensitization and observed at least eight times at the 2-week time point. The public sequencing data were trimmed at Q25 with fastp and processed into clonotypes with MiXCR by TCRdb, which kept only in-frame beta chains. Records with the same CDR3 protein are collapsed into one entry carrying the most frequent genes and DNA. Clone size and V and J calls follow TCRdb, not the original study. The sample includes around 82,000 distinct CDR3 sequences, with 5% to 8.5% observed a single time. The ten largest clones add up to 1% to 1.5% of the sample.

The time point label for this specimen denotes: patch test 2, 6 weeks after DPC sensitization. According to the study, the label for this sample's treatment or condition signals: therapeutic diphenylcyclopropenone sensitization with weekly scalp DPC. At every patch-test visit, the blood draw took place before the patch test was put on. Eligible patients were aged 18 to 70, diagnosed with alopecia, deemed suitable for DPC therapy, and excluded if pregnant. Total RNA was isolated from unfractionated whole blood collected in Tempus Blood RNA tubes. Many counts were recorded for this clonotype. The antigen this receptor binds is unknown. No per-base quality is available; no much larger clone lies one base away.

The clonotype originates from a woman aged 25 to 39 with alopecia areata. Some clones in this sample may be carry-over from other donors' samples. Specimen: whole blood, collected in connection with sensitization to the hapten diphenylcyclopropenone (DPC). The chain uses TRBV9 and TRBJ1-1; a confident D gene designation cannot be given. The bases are TGTGCCAGCAGGGAGAACACTGAAGCTTTCTTT. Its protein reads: CASRENTEAFF.